The 6 T cell receptor beta chains listed next were all sequenced from one sample in a study of blood T cell repertoires in COVID-19. Profiling relied on immunoSEQ multiplex PCR, and the TCRdb table lists in-frame clones only, not all of them. The sample consists of about 67,000 clones, about 90% of them appearing once. Material for sequencing was peripheral blood. These receptors all stem from a man aged 50-59 years with active COVID-19.

The chain is built from TRBV7-8 and TRBJ2-1; D perhaps matches TRBD2 (6 bases). The CDR3 extends over 16 amino acids. The V gene lost 3 bases and the J gene lost 9 bases, with 21 bases spanning the gap. The V gene's germline CDR1 is SGHVS and CDR2 FQNEAQ. In DNA form, the CDR3 reads TGTGCCAGCAGCTTTCCGCCTAGCTCGCGGGAAGGTGAGCAGTTCTTC. Residues: CASSFPPSSREGEQFF.

The chain couples TRBV28 to TRBJ1-2, with D hard to call. The CDR3 totals 15 residues. Germline V CDR1 and CDR2: MDHEN, SYDVKM. V gave up 4 bases and J gave up 8 bases, with 20 bases separating them. The DNA of the CDR3 is TGTGCCAGCAGTTCCCCTTCTCGGGGTTGGCGGGGCTACACCTTC. This translates into CASSSPSRGWRGYTF.

The gene calls are TRBV7-9 and TRBJ1-4; D not resolved. V dropped 2 bases and J dropped 4 bases, with 2 bases sitting between them. The CDR3 length is 12 residues. CDR1 is SEHNR, CDR2 FQNEAQ, per germline (reference sequence). This CDR3 reads CASSLLNEKLFF. DNA of the CDR3: TGTGCCAGCAGCTTACTTAATGAAAAACTGTTTTTT. Full variable domain (rest looked up from reference TRBV7-9 and TRBJ1-4): DTGVSQNPRHKITKRGQNVTFRCDPISEHNRLYWYRQTLGQGPEFLTYFQNEAQLEKSRLLSDRFSAERPKGSFSTLEIQRTEQGDSAMYLCASSLLNEKLFFGSGTQLSVL.

This clone was observed once. The chain joins TRBV9 to TRBJ2-1; the match to TRBD2 covers 10 bases. CDR1 is SGDLS and CDR2 is YYNGEE in the germline V gene. The J segment lost 6 bases and the V segment lost 0 bases, leaving 6 bases of the junction unmatched. The CDR3 sequence is 16 residues long. This CDR3 is CASSVGPAGGINEQFF. For the CDR3, the DNA is TGTGCCAGCAGCGTAGGGCCAGCGGGAGGGATCAATGAGCAGTTCTTC.

This chain connects TRBV10-3 to TRBJ2-1; TRBD2 matches at 11 bases. The CDR3 runs 17 residues. The germline CDR1 and CDR2 sequences are ENHRY and SYGVKD. V lost 4 bases, J lost 2 bases, and 7 bases stayed unmatched. CDR3 nucleotides: TGTGCCATCAGTGGGGGAAAGACTAGCGGGGCCTACAATGAGCAGTTCTTC. Amino acid sequence: CAISGGKTSGAYNEQFF.

This chain connects TRBV10-2 to TRBJ2-7, with D unresolved. CDR3 length equals 13 residues. Per the germline V gene, CDR1 is WSHSY and CDR2 is SAAADI. The germline V and J ends were trimmed by 5 bases and 3 bases, with 11 bases remaining between them. CDR3: CASSTGFVYEQYF. The DNA for the CDR3 is TGCGCCAGCAGTACTGGTTTTGTCTACGAGCAGTACTTC.